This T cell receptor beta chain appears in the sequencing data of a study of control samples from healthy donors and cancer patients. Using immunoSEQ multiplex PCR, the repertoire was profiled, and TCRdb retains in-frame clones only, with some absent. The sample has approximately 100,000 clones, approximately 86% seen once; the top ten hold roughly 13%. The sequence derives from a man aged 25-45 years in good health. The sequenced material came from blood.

In DNA, the CDR3 is TGTGCCAGTAGTACACTTAGCGGGGGGAAAGTATCTCTACCGTACAATGAGCAGTTCTTC. Its protein product is CASSTLSGGKVSLPYNEQFF. This rearrangement joins TRBV19 to TRBJ2-1; TRBD2 agrees at 10 bases. The length of the CDR3 is 20 residues. Germline V gene sequence: CDR1 LNHDA, CDR2 SQIVND (reference sequence). V dropped 4 bases and J dropped 4; count of bases not matched to a gene: 19.